This T cell receptor (beta chain) was obtained from a study of shared clonotypes between healthy human individuals. The CDR3 has 17 residues. After removal of 6 bases from V and 2 bases from J, the junction contained 11 bases not matched to a gene. CDR1 is SGHVS and CDR2 is FNYEAQ in the germline V gene. Naive CD45RA+ and memory CD45RA-negative subsets were split from CD4+ cells. Profiling relied on immunoSEQ multiplex PCR, and the TCRdb table lists in-frame clones only, not all of them. This sample has approximately 2.4 million clones, with roughly 95% found just once. Overall study findings and caveats: Relative to clonotypes present in all four donors, those not shared had lower generation probabilities.

Worth noting for this clone: Its antigen is currently unknown.

The chain is built from TRBV7-6 and TRBJ2-5; 11 bases are a match to TRBD2. The sequenced sample was naive CD4+ T cells sorted from blood. Described subset: CD45RA+ positively selected. The source is a man younger than 35 in good health. Here the CDR3 DNA reads TGTGCCAGCAGTCACTGGGGAGCTAGCGGGGGGCAAGAGACCCAGTACTTC. This translates into CASSHWGASGGQETQYF.